These 26 T cell receptor beta chains originate from one sample sequenced in a study of low-dose radiotherapy and immunotherapy resistance in tumors. The TCRs were subjected to amplification over about 20 PCR cycles employing a constant-region primer in conjunction with a V-primer adapter. TCRdb re-analysed the reads in MiXCR, keeping a single row per CDR3 protein. Of tens of thousands of distinct CDR3 sequences in the sample, roughly 10% were seen once. Time point here: before trial treatment. The specimen was PBMCs, collected before treatment. These receptors were obtained from a female donor with ovarian cancer.

This clonotype was seen many times. This chain connects TRBV12-3 or TRBV12-4 to TRBJ1-1; 7 bases align to TRBD1. There are 14 residues in the CDR3. After removal of 5 bases from V and 1 base from J, the junction contained 4 bases not matched to a gene. In DNA, the CDR3 is TGTGCCAGCAGTCTGGACAGGCGGAACACTGAAGCTTTCTTT. Translated, it gives CASSLDRRNTEAFF.

This clonotype was seen at least ten times. V and J are TRBV11-2 and TRBJ2-5; D unclear. CDR1 and CDR2 (germline): SGHAT, FQNNGV. V lost 1 base and J lost 5, with 8 bases in between. The CDR3 is 13 amino acids. The CDR3 loop is CASSLGTSETQYF. CDR3 DNA sequence: TGTGCCAGCAGCTTAGGGACCAGCGAGACCCAGTACTTC.

This clonotype was observed at least ten times. The CDR3 loop is CSATGPKNYNEQFF. CDR3 sequence (DNA): TGCAGTGCAACGGGGCCCAAAAACTACAATGAGCAGTTCTTC. The rearrangement links TRBV20-1 to TRBJ2-1, with D possibly being TRBD1 or TRBD2 (5 bases each). The V end was cut by 6 bases, the J end by 3 bases, with 15 bases between. Germline V lookup: CDR1 DFQATT, CDR2 SNEGSKA (reference sequence). The CDR3 covers 14 residues.

This clonotype was detected many times. The chain couples TRBV5-1 to TRBJ2-5, with D perhaps TRBD1 (7 bases). The V gene's germline CDR1 is SGHRS and CDR2 YFSETQ. Trimming removed 4 bases from V and 1 base from J, with 14 bases in between. CDR3 length: 15 amino acids. The CDR3 nucleotides read TGCGCCAGCAGCGCGGGACAGCTCGCCCAAGAGACCCAGTACTTC. Amino acid sequence: CASSAGQLAQETQYF.

This clonotype was picked up many times. The chain recombines TRBV4-1 with TRBJ2-5, with 14 nucleotides matching TRBD2. The V and J ends lost 4 bases and 5 bases, in that order; junction bases with no gene match: 3. From germline, CDR1 is MGHRA and CDR2 YSYEKL. This CDR3 has 15 amino acids. CDR3 coding DNA: TGCGCCAGCAGCCGAGGGACTAGCGGGGGCGAGACCCAGTACTTC. Protein product: CASSRGTSGGETQYF.

Ten or more counts support this clonotype. V and J are TRBV9 and TRBJ2-1; tentative D call: TRBD2 (5 bases). Per germline, CDR1 SGDLS and CDR2 YYNGEE. With 3 bases removed from V and 9 bases from J, the gap between germline ends came to 7 bases. The CDR3 extends over 11 amino acids. The CDR3 nucleotides are TGTGCCAGCAGCGAACGGGGTGAGCAGTTCTTC. Its protein product is CASSERGEQFF.

The table lists this clonotype with many counts. The J gene is TRBJ2-7, the V gene TRBV30, with a tentative D call TRBD1 (5 bases). CDR3 length: 12 residues. The germline V and J ends were trimmed by 6 bases and 4 bases, with 13 bases remaining between them. The V gene's germline CDR1 is GTSNPN and CDR2 SVGIG (reference sequence). In DNA, the CDR3 is TGTGCCTGCCCGACAGTGGGGTACGAGCAGTACTTC. Translation gives CACPTVGYEQYF.

The sample holds a few counts of this clonotype. The CDR3 DNA reads TGTGCCAGCAGGCGGACAGGGGAAACCGGGGGCTACACCTTC. Encoded protein: CASRRTGETGGYTF. The chain joins TRBV28 to TRBJ1-2, with 9 nucleotides matching TRBD1. This CDR3 has 14 residues. The germline V gene has CDR1 MDHEN and CDR2 SYDVKM. With V trimmed by 6 bases and J by 8 bases, 10 bases remained unmatched.

This clonotype has more than one count but fewer than ten. The chain links TRBV5-1 to TRBJ1-5; D gene unclear. The CDR3 runs 15 residues. Germline CDR1 is SGHRS and CDR2 is YFSETQ. V shed 4 bases and J shed 0 bases, with 11 bases lying between them. CDR3: CASSLDGYSNQPQHF. CDR3 DNA sequence: TGCGCCAGCAGCCTGGACGGCTATAGCAATCAGCCCCAGCATTTT.

This clonotype was counted ten times or more. The gene calls are TRBV29-1 and TRBJ1-2; D not resolved. The V end was cut by 7 bases, the J end by 6 bases, with 12 bases between. Germline assignment: CDR1 SQVTM and CDR2 ANQGSEA. There are 11 residues in the CDR3. The CDR3 nucleotides are TGCAGCGCCAACTCAGGTGATGGCTACACCTTC. As protein: CSANSGDGYTF.

The sample holds many counts of this clonotype. The chain has TRBV20-1 and TRBJ2-1; D gene uncertain. This CDR3 spans 16 amino acids. V lost 0 bases and J lost 2, with 14 bases in between. Germline V gives CDR1 DFQATT, CDR2 SNEGSKA (reference sequence). The CDR3 bases are TGCAGTGCTAGAGAATACGGTAAGGAGCCCTACAATGAGCAGTTCTTC. This gives the protein CSAREYGKEPYNEQFF.

This clonotype has at least ten counts. J is TRBJ2-1 and V is TRBV5-1; no reliable D call. CDR1 SGHRS and CDR2 YFSETQ come from the germline V gene. The CDR3 spans 13 residues. V lost 0 bases, J lost 10 bases, and 11 bases lay in between. For the CDR3, the DNA is TGCGCCAGCAGCTTGGGTGCACTTGGCGAGCAGTTCTTC. Translating gives CASSLGALGEQFF.

This clonotype was seen at least ten times. The V gene is TRBV7-9, the J gene TRBJ2-3; D unresolved. CDR1 and CDR2 from the germline V gene are SEHNR and FQNEAQ (reference sequence). V lost 3 bases and J lost 0, with 10 bases in between. The CDR3 contains 15 residues. The CDR3: CASSLSVASTDTQYF. The DNA of the CDR3 is TGTGCCAGCAGCTTGAGCGTTGCTAGCACAGATACGCAGTATTTT.

The CDR3 spells CASSPTSGTSGRAGTDTQYF. In nucleotides, the CDR3 is TGTGCCAGCAGTCCTACCTCCGGGACTAGCGGGAGGGCCGGTACAGATACGCAGTATTTT. The rearrangement uses TRBV28 and TRBJ2-3, with 16 nucleotides matching TRBD2. CDR1 is MDHEN and CDR2 is SYDVKM in the germline V gene. The J segment lost 3 bases and the V segment lost 5 bases, leaving 14 bases of the junction unmatched. The CDR3 contains 20 residues. Drawing the rest from reference TRBV28 and TRBJ2-3, the complete variable domain is DVKVTQSSRYLVKRTGEKVFLECVQDMDHENMFWYRQDPGLGLRLIYFSYDVKMKEKGDIPEGYSVSREKKERFSLILESASTNQTSMYLCASSPTSGTSGRAGTDTQYFGPGTRLTVL.

Ten or more counts support this clonotype. The J gene is TRBJ2-3, the V gene TRBV7-9; D is perhaps TRBD1 (5 bases). The CDR3 runs to 15 residues. V lost 3 bases and J lost 4, with 14 bases in between. CDR1 is SEHNR and CDR2 is FQNEAQ in the germline V gene (reference sequence). The CDR3 reads CASSFWGSKPDTQYF. The CDR3 DNA sequence: TGTGCCAGCAGCTTTTGGGGCTCCAAACCAGATACGCAGTATTTT.

Comments on this clonotype: At one end, the junction sequence differs from germline, possibly due to a read error. The chain couples TRBV19 to TRBJ1-1; maybe TRBD1 (6 bases). The CDR3 covers 14 residues. Germline V gene lookup returns CDR1 LNHDA and CDR2 SQIVND (reference sequence). The DNA of the CDR3 is TGTGCCACCCAAGGGGGGGGCGGTCGGACTGAAACTTTCTTT. Protein product: CATQGGGGRTETFF.

This clonotype was detected many times. The chain has TRBV20-1 and TRBJ1-2; D uncertain. Germline V gene sequence: CDR1 DFQATT, CDR2 SNEGSKA (reference sequence). The CDR3 loop spans 11 amino acids. V was cut by 4 bases and J by 8 bases, with 11 bases left in between. The CDR3 reads CSATGRAGYTF. The CDR3 DNA is TGCAGTGCTACCGGCCGAGCGGGCTACACCTTC.

This clonotype was observed at least ten times. The rearrangement links TRBV5-1 to TRBJ2-7; no reliable D call. The germline V gene has CDR1 SGHRS and CDR2 YFSETQ. CDR3 length: 12 residues. V was pared by 1 base and J by 4 bases, with 6 bases between. Written as DNA, the CDR3 is TGCGCCAGCAGCTTGACGACTTACGAGCAGTACTTC. Translation: CASSLTTYEQYF.

This clonotype was seen at least ten times. V usage is TRBV9 and J usage is TRBJ2-1; D is possibly TRBD1 (6 bases). Germline V gene data show CDR1 as SGDLS and CDR2 as YYNGEE. Trimming cost V 6 bases and J 5 bases, with 18 bases left between them. The length of the CDR3 is 15 residues. As DNA, the CDR3 is TGTGCCAGCACCCTCCTGGACAGAGACAACAATGAGCAGTTCTTC. Translated: CASTLLDRDNNEQFF.

Ten or more counts support this clonotype. The genes are TRBV6-6 and TRBJ2-7, with D perhaps matching TRBD1 (5 bases). The germline gives CDR1 MNHNY, CDR2 SVGAGI (reference sequence). Trimming stripped 0 bases from V and 1 base from J, with 10 bases between. This CDR3 is built from 15 residues. CDR3 sequence reads: CASSYSRQISYEQYF. The CDR3 bases are TGTGCCAGCAGTTACTCCAGACAGATTTCCTACGAGCAGTACTTC.

This clonotype was detected many times. The gene calls are TRBV18 and TRBJ2-7, with D unclear. The V gene's germline CDR1 is KGHSH and CDR2 LQKENI. Trimming took 4 bases from V and 3 from J, leaving 7 bases between them. The CDR3 is 12 amino acids. CDR3 in DNA: TGTGCCAGCTCACTTGGTTTCTACGAGCAGTACTTC. Its translation: CASSLGFYEQYF.

In its sample, this clonotype was seen many times. The chain is built from TRBV7-6 and TRBJ2-5; D possibly matches TRBD1 or TRBD2 (6 bases each). CDR3 length equals 13 residues. Trimming left V 5 bases short and J 5 bases short, with 12 bases between. CDR1 and CDR2 (germline): SGHVS, FNYEAQ. The DNA of the CDR3 is TGTGCCAGCAGCCAGGGGAGCGGGGAGACCCAGTACTTC. This gives the protein CASSQGSGETQYF.

This clonotype was seen ten or more times. V gene TRBV11-2 combines with J gene TRBJ2-1; 16 bases are a match to TRBD2. V trimming: 4 bases; J trimming: 4 bases; junction bases outside the gene matches: 4. This CDR3 is 17 amino acids long. CDR1 and CDR2 (germline): SGHAT, FQNNGV. The CDR3 spells CASSSGLAGGRYNEQFF. The DNA for the CDR3 is TGTGCCAGCAGCTCGGGACTAGCGGGAGGGCGGTACAATGAGCAGTTCTTC.

This clonotype turned up a few times. The chain is built from TRBV12-3 or TRBV12-4 and TRBJ2-3; the match to TRBD2 covers 10 bases. This CDR3 has 15 residues. After removal of 10 bases from V and 2 bases from J, the junction contained 9 bases not matched to a gene. In DNA form, the CDR3 reads TGTGCCACCGTAGGGCTAGCGGGGGACACAGATACGCAGTATTTT. Protein: CATVGLAGDTDTQYF.

This clonotype was found a few times. V is TRBV7-3 and J is TRBJ2-7; 9 bases match TRBD2. The CDR3 runs to 15 residues. The germline CDR1 and CDR2 sequences are SGHTA and FQGTGA. Unmatched junction bases numbered 9, after V lost 6 bases and J lost 3 bases. CDR3 DNA sequence: TGTGCCAGCAGTTTTAGCGGGGGACCCCTCTACGAGCAGTACTTC. Protein sequence: CASSFSGGPLYEQYF.

This clonotype was recorded a few times. The chain is built from TRBV5-1 and TRBJ1-6; 9 bases are a match to TRBD1. Unmatched junction bases numbered 2, after V lost 4 bases and J lost 6 bases. The CDR3 has 14 amino acids. Germline V gives CDR1 SGHRS, CDR2 YFSETQ. The CDR3 sequence is CASSKTGGNSPLHF. CDR3 nucleotide sequence: TGCGCCAGCAGCAAGACAGGGGGTAATTCACCCCTCCACTTT.